This T cell receptor (beta chain) was sequenced in a study of T cells in localized non-small cell lung cancer. Study-level points and caveats: It was uninvolved adjacent lung that showed the highest T cell clonality, exceeding tumor. Sequencing, confined to only one tumor region, leaves heterogeneity possible. Paired adjacent lung recovered a median around 60 of the top 100 tumor clones. Longer overall survival was seen with higher T cell density measured in blood.

Germline V lookup: CDR1 SGHRS, CDR2 YFSETQ. V shed 5 bases, J shed 4 bases, and the junction held 12 bases outside the gene matches. CDR3 length equals 17 residues. Assay: immunoSEQ multiplex PCR; the TCRdb copy retains only in-frame clones and omits some. This sample has about 52,000 clones, with more than 80% found just once. About this clone itself: Its matching antigen is unknown.

The origin of this receptor is a male donor aged 60 or over with stage III squamous cell lung carcinoma. The rearrangement joins TRBV5-1 to TRBJ2-1, with 10 nucleotides matching TRBD2. This sample comprised peripheral blood, obtained before any cancer treatment. CDR3 residues: CASSLGLAAGFYNEQFF. The DNA for the CDR3 is TGCGCCAGCAGTCTAGGACTAGCGGCCGGGTTTTACAATGAGCAGTTCTTC.